The TCR beta chain described here comes from a study of T cell repertoires in cytomegalovirus infection. Comments on this clonotype: The antigen is not known.

TCRdb processed the reads anew with MiXCR; each CDR3 protein has one entry. Seen here are fewer than 1,000,000 distinct CDR3 sequences, 30% to 40% observed once, and the top ten hold over 12%. Sequenced material: cultured CD8+ T cells from PBMCs, taken from culture after CMV antigen stimulation. The receptor was isolated from a human donor in good health (CMV status not recorded). Some clones in this sample may be carry-over from other donors' samples.

The CDR3 region is CASSPEKYDGYTF. CDR3 nucleotide sequence: TGTGCCAGCAGCCCCGAGAAATATGATGGCTACACCTTC. This chain joins TRBV7-9 and TRBJ1-2; D ambiguous. Trimming left V 5 bases short and J 6 bases short, with 13 bases between. Germline V CDR1 and CDR2: SEHNR, FQNEAQ (reference sequence). The CDR3 runs to 13 residues. The whole variable domain, remainder taken from reference TRBV7-9 and TRBJ1-2, is DTGVSQNPRHKITKRGQNVTFRCDPISEHNRLYWYRQTLGQGPEFLTYFQNEAQLEKSRLLSDRFSAERPKGSFSTLEIQRTEQGDSAMYLCASSPEKYDGYTFGSGTRLTVV.